The clone carrying this T cell receptor beta chain was found a few times. Trimming took 6 bases from V and 6 from J; bases not matched to a gene: 9. The CDR3 covers 14 residues. Germline-derived CDR1 and CDR2 are SGHKS and YYEKEE (reference sequence). The data derive from a study of blood T cell repertoires in COVID-19. Study-wide context: The analysed material was cDNA or gDNA that came from T cells, B-cell-depleted T cells, or PBMCs.

In the authors' workflow: Amplifying reference gene primers gave estimates of nucleated cell counts. Method: immunoSEQ multiplex PCR; TCRdb's copy keeps in-frame clones and lacks some. V, J and clone size were drawn from that table, and D and trimming were deduced from the DNA. In the table there are some 250,000 clones, approximately 77% of which are singletons. The specimen was peripheral blood. V and J are TRBV5-5 and TRBJ2-7; the match to TRBD2 covers 10 bases. This receptor was taken from a woman between 18 and 29 years old with acute or convalescent COVID-19. Written as DNA, the CDR3 is TGTGCCAGCACCCTAACTAGCGGGATTAGCGAGCAGTACTTC. Amino acid sequence: CASTLTSGISEQYF.